This T cell receptor beta chain appears in the sequencing data of a study of blood T cell repertoires in COVID-19. Whole-study context: Material from acute and convalescent COVID-19 was sourced from the United States, Italy and Spain. Sample material is recorded as cDNA or gDNA derived from T cells, B-cell-depleted T cells, or PBMCs.

Germline CDR1 and CDR2: MDHEN and SYDVKM. V lost 6 bases to trimming and J lost 7 bases; unmatched junction nucleotides: 17. The CDR3 contains 16 residues. In the authors' methods: Reference gene primers were amplified, and this amplification served to estimate nucleated cell counts. Sequencing used immunoSEQ multiplex PCR; TCRdb keeps in-frame clones, though not all of them. Clone size and V and J calls were adopted from that table, with D and trimming inferred from the DNA. The sample lists about 66,000 clones; about 87% were seen once. The sequence was obtained from a woman in her 70s with acute or convalescent COVID-19. The chain uses TRBV28 and TRBJ1-1; 7 nucleotides line up with TRBD1. Sequencing was performed on peripheral blood. CDR3 in DNA: TGTGCCAGCAGATCCCCGGGACAGCCCCAAAGTGGTGAAGCTTTCTTT. Translating it yields CASRSPGQPQSGEAFF.